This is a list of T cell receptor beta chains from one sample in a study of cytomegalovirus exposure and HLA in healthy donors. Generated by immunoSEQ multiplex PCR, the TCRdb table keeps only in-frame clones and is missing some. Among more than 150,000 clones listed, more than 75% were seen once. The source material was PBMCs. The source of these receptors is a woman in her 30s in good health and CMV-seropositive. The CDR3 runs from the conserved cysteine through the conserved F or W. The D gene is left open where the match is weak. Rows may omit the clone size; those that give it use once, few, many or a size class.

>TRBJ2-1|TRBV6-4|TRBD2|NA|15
CASSHLAGSGSEQFF
TGTGCCAGCAGCCACCTAGCGGGGTCCGGGAGTGAGCAGTTCTTC
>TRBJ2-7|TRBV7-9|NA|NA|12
CASSPSPYEQYF
TGTGCCAGCAGCCCCAGTCCCTACGAGCAGTACTTC
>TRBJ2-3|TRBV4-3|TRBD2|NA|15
CASSQAGGSWDTQYF
TGCGCCAGCAGCCAAGCGGGGGGGAGTTGGGATACGCAGTATTTT
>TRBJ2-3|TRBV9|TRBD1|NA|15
CASSPTGGPADTQYF
TGTGCCAGCAGCCCTACAGGGGGCCCCGCAGATACGCAGTATTTT
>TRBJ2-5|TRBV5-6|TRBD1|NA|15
CASSLGQGVGETQYF
TGTGCCAGCAGCTTGGGACAGGGGGTGGGAGAGACCCAGTACTTC
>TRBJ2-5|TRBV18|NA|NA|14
CASSHRRGWETQYF
TGTGCCAGCTCCCACAGGAGGGGTTGGGAGACCCAGTACTTC
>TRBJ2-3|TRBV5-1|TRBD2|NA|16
CASSLALAGGQDTQYF
TGCGCCAGCAGCTTGGCCCTAGCGGGGGGGCAAGATACGCAGTATTTT
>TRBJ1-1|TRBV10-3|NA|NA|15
CAISESRGGNTEAFF
TGTGCCATCAGTGAGTCGAGGGGGGGAAACACTGAAGCTTTCTTT
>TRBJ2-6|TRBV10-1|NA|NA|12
CASTREANVLTF
TGCGCCAGCACCCGAGAGGCCAACGTCCTGACTTTC
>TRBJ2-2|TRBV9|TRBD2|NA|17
CASSVDLGGGTTGELFF
TGTGCCAGCAGCGTAGATCTCGGGGGGGGCACCACCGGGGAGCTGTTTTTT
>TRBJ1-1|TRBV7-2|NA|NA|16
CASSRSGTVENTEAFF
TGTGCCAGCAGCCGTAGCGGGACCGTTGAGAACACTGAAGCTTTCTTT
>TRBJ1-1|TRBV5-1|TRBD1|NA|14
CASSRTGVNTEAFF
TGCGCCAGCAGCAGGACAGGGGTGAACACTGAAGCTTTCTTT
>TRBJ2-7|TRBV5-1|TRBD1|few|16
CASSLAPHRGPYEQYF
TGCGCCAGCAGCTTGGCCCCCCACAGGGGGCCATACGAGCAGTACTTC
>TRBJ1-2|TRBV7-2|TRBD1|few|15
CASSLDGTGGGGYTF
TGTGCCAGCAGCTTAGACGGGACAGGGGGTGGCGGCTACACCTTC
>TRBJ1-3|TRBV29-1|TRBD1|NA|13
CSVGQGYGNTIYF
TGCAGCGTTGGACAGGGGTATGGAAACACCATATATTTT
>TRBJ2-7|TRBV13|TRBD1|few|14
CASSPWDRHREQYF
TGTGCCAGCAGCCCCTGGGACAGGCATCGGGAGCAGTACTTC
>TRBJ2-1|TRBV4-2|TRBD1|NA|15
CASSHLTGEYNEQFF
TGTGCCAGCAGCCATCTGACAGGGGAATACAATGAGCAGTTCTTC
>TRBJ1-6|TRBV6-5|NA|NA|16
CASSYSATGGRSPLHF
TGTGCCAGCAGTTATTCGGCGACAGGCGGAAGGTCACCCCTCCACTTT
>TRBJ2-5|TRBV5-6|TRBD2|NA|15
CASSHMGLAEETQYF
TGTGCCAGCAGCCATATGGGACTAGCGGAAGAGACCCAGTACTTC
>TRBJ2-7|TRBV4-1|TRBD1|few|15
CASSDPGQLSYEQYF
TGCGCCAGCAGTGATCCGGGACAGTTATCCTACGAGCAGTACTTC
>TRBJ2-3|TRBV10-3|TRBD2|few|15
CAISFSGGPGRTQYF
TGTGCCATCAGCTTTAGCGGGGGCCCCGGCCGTACGCAGTATTTT
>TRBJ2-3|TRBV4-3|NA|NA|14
CASSQLGSGDTQYF
TGCGCCAGCAGCCAACTGGGGAGTGGGGATACGCAGTATTTT
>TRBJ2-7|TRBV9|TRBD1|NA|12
CASSKGQGEQYF
TGTGCCAGCAGCAAAGGACAGGGGGAGCAGTACTTC
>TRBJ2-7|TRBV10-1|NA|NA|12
CASSDRGSEQYF
TGCGCCAGCAGTGATCGAGGGTCCGAGCAGTACTTC
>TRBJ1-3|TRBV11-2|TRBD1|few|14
CASSARDRGNTIYF
TGTGCCAGCAGCGCCCGGGACAGGGGAAACACCATATATTTT
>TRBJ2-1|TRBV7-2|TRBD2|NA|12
CASRRDYREQFF
TGTGCCAGCAGACGGGACTACAGGGAGCAGTTCTTC
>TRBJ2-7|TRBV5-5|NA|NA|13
CASRLPGRNEQYF
TGTGCCAGCAGATTACCGGGTCGGAACGAGCAGTACTTC
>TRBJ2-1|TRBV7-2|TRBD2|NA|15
CASSLVSRGGEEQFF
TGTGCCAGCAGCTTAGTCTCGCGGGGGGGTGAAGAGCAGTTCTTC
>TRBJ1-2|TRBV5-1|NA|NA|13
CASSLGAGDGYTF
TGCGCCAGCAGCTTGGGGGCCGGGGATGGCTACACCTTC
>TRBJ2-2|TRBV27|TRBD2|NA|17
CASSSLSGRGGPGELFF
TGTGCCAGCAGTTCCCTGTCAGGGCGGGGGGGCCCCGGGGAGCTGTTTTTT
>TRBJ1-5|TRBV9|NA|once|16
CASSPDAGGGNQPQHF
TGTGCCAGCAGCCCCGACGCGGGGGGGGGAAATCAGCCCCAGCATTTT
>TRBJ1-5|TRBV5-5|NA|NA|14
CASSHGRGNQPQHF
TGTGCCAGCAGCCACGGCCGGGGAAATCAGCCCCAGCATTTT
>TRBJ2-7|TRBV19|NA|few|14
CASSMTAGAHEQYF
TGTGCCAGTAGTATGACTGCCGGTGCCCACGAGCAGTACTTC
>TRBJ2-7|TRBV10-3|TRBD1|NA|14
CAVAQQGDLGEQYF
TGTGCAGTAGCCCAACAGGGGGATCTGGGCGAGCAGTACTTC
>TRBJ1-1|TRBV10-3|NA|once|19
CAISESFLAGKGMNTEAFF
TGTGCCATCAGTGAGTCGTTTTTGGCAGGGAAGGGGATGAACACTGAAGCTTTCTTT
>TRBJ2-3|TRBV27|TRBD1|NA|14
CASRPQGAQYTQYF
TGTGCCAGCAGACCCCAGGGGGCGCAGTATACGCAGTATTTT
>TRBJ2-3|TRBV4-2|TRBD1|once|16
CASSQEDRGITDTQYF
TGTGCCAGCAGCCAAGAGGACAGGGGGATAACAGATACGCAGTATTTT
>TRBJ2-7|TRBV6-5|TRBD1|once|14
CASSRGTGLYEQYF
TGTGCCAGCTCGCGAGGGACAGGGTTGTACGAGCAGTACTTC
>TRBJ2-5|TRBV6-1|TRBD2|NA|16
CASSEVPTGGLETQYF
TGTGCCAGCAGTGAGGTGCCAACGGGGGGGCTGGAGACCCAGTACTTC
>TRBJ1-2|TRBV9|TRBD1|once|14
CASSPQGASYGYTF
TGTGCCAGCAGCCCTCAGGGGGCTTCCTATGGCTACACCTTC
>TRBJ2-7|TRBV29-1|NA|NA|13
CSAQRDMPYEQYF
TGCAGCGCCCAGCGGGACATGCCCTACGAGCAGTACTTC
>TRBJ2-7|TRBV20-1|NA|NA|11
CSALSSYEQYF
TGCAGTGCCCTTAGCTCCTACGAGCAGTACTTC
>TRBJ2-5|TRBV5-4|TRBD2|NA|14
CASSLERGEETQYF
TGTGCCAGCAGCTTGGAGCGGGGCGAGGAGACCCAGTACTTC
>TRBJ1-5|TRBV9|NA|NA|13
CASSEGEGQPQHF
TGTGCCAGCAGCGAGGGCGAGGGCCAGCCCCAGCATTTT
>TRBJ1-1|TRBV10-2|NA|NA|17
CASSDPYGGLGNTEAFF
TGCGCCAGCAGCGACCCTTACGGGGGTCTTGGGAACACTGAAGCTTTCTTT
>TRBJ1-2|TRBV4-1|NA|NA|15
CASSQDAAGSIGYTF
TGCGCCAGCAGCCAAGATGCGGCAGGGTCGATTGGCTACACCTTC
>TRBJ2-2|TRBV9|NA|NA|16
CASSGEGHSNTGELFF
TGTGCCAGCAGTGGGGAGGGACATTCGAACACCGGGGAGCTGTTTTTT
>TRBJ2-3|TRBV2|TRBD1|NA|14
CATAEDRGADTQYF
TGTGCCACCGCTGAGGACAGGGGCGCAGATACGCAGTATTTT
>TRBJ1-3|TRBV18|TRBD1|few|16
CASSPRDRAAGNTIYF
TGTGCCAGCTCACCCCGGGACAGGGCAGCTGGAAACACCATATATTTT
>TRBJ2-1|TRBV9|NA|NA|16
CASSVATRLFDDEQFF
TGTGCCAGCAGCGTAGCTACGAGACTTTTTGACGATGAGCAGTTCTTC
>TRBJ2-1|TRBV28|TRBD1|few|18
CASSSPRTGTASMNEQFF
TGTGCCAGCAGTTCCCCCCGGACAGGGACGGCCTCGATGAATGAGCAGTTCTTC
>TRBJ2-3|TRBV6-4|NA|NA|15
CASSDGQTSTDTQYF
TGTGCCAGCAGTGATGGTCAGACTAGCACAGATACGCAGTATTTT
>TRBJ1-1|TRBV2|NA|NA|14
CASSARRGGLEAFF
TGTGCCAGCAGTGCCCGGCGCGGGGGGCTTGAAGCTTTCTTT
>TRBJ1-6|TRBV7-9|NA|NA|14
CASSSPGYNSPLHF
TGTGCCAGCAGCTCTCCAGGGTACAACTCACCCCTCCACTTT
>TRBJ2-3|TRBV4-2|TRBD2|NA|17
CASSQDGAGGYTDTQYF
TGTGCCAGCAGCCAAGATGGAGCGGGGGGGTACACAGATACGCAGTATTTT
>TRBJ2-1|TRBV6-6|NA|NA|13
CASRRDKYNEQFF
TGTGCCAGCAGACGGGACAAATACAATGAGCAGTTCTTC
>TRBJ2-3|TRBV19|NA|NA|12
CATATRGDTQYF
TGTGCCACCGCAACTAGAGGAGATACGCAGTATTTT
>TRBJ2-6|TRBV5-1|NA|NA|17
CASSHGSFGTGANVLTF
TGCGCCAGCAGCCATGGCTCCTTCGGGACTGGGGCCAACGTCCTGACTTTC
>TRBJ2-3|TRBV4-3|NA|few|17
CASSQDTGLGGGDTQYF
TGCGCCAGCAGCCAAGATACCGGGTTAGGGGGGGGAGATACGCAGTATTTT